The 19 T cell receptor beta chains presented below share a single source sample, sequenced in a study of cytomegalovirus exposure and HLA in healthy donors. In the PCR, 60 Vbeta and 13 Jbeta primers were used. TCRdb keeps only in-frame clones here, not all; method: immunoSEQ multiplex PCR. The sample shows fewer than 100,000 clones, over 60% of them seen only once. Input material: PBMCs. These receptors were collected from a female donor in good health and CMV-seronegative.

The J gene is TRBJ2-2, the V gene TRBV5-4; TRBD1 is a possible D gene (6 bases). Trimming took 3 bases from V and 6 from J, leaving 15 bases between them. The CDR3 totals 15 residues. Germline V gene sequence: CDR1 SGHNT, CDR2 YYREEE (reference sequence). The CDR3 nucleotides are TGTGCCAGCAGCTCTCCCCTGGGGGCTGCCGGGGAGCTGTTTTTT. Translating gives CASSSPLGAAGELFF.

The chain recombines TRBV6-5 with TRBJ2-2, with 10 bases fitting TRBD1. This CDR3 is built from 15 residues. Trimming cost V 2 bases and J 5 bases; bases outside gene matches: 2. Germline CDR1 and CDR2: MNHEY and SVGAGI. The CDR3 region has the DNA TGTGCCAGCAGTTACGGGACAGGGGTTACCGGGGAGCTGTTTTTT. This gives the protein CASSYGTGVTGELFF.

With respect to this clone: Germline is not matched at one junction end, which may reflect a read error. The rearrangement joins TRBV7-3 to TRBJ2-1; D is undetermined. The CDR3 is 15 residues long. The germline V gene encodes CDR1 SGHTA and CDR2 FQGTGA. CDR3 sequence (DNA): TGTGCCAGCAGCCCTTCTAGAGGTCTCTACAATGGGCAGTTCTTC. This encodes CASSPSRGLYNGQFF.

The chain couples TRBV19 to TRBJ2-3; 9 nucleotides agree with TRBD2. V was clipped by 0 bases and J by 0 bases; unmatched bases: 7. The CDR3 consists of 18 residues. Germline V gives CDR1 LNHDA, CDR2 SQIVND (reference sequence). The CDR3 bases are TGTGCCAGTAGTATAGAGGGGCAGGCGGGAGGGAGCACAGATACGCAGTATTTT. Its protein is CASSIEGQAGGSTDTQYF.

This clone appeared many times. The J gene is TRBJ2-3, the V gene TRBV5-1, with TRBD1 matching 10 bases. Trimming cost V 0 bases and J 0 bases; bases outside gene matches: 4. The length of the CDR3 is 17 residues. From germline, CDR1 is SGHRS and CDR2 YFSETQ. CDR3 sequence: CASSLGWGQGSTDTQYF. The DNA of the CDR3 is TGCGCCAGCAGCTTGGGGTGGGGACAGGGGAGCACAGATACGCAGTATTTT.

This chain uses TRBV19 with TRBJ2-7; the match to TRBD1 covers 9 bases. The trim removed 6 bases at V and 4 bases at J, leaving 10 bases unmatched. The CDR3 extends over 15 amino acids. CDR1 is LNHDA, CDR2 SQIVND, per germline (reference sequence). The CDR3 DNA follows: TGTGCCAGTAGCAAGGGACAGGGAGGAGTATACGAGCAGTACTTC. Amino acids: CASSKGQGGVYEQYF.

The rearrangement uses TRBV7-2 and TRBJ2-4, with 11 bases fitting TRBD1. After removal of 1 base from V and 6 bases from J, the junction contained 2 bases not matched to a gene. The CDR3 runs to 15 residues. Germline loops: CDR1 SGHTA, CDR2 FQGNSA. In DNA, the CDR3 is TGTGCCAGCAGCTTAGGGACAGGGGGCGCAAACATTCAGTACTTC. The encoded protein is CASSLGTGGANIQYF.

The chain carries TRBV2 and TRBJ1-1, with unresolved D. This CDR3 is 11 amino acids long. The germline V and J ends were trimmed by 4 bases and 7 bases, with 7 bases remaining between them. The V gene's germline CDR1 is SNHLY and CDR2 FYNNEI. CDR3 DNA sequence: TGTGCCAGCAGTGTAGGCGGTGAAGCTTTCTTT. Protein product: CASSVGGEAFF.

This rearrangement joins TRBV4-1 to TRBJ1-2; TRBD1 matches at 8 bases. Trimming cost V 0 bases and J 6 bases; bases outside gene matches: 3. Germline assignment: CDR1 MGHRA and CDR2 YSYEKL. The CDR3 length is 14 residues. The CDR3 protein is CASSQDRGLNGYTF. CDR3 nucleotide sequence: TGCGCCAGCAGCCAAGACAGGGGGCTCAATGGCTACACCTTC.

Only one count was recorded for this clone. This CDR3 reads CASSLGTSGEYNEQFF. CDR3 in DNA: TGTGCCAGCTCACTCGGGACTAGCGGAGAGTACAATGAGCAGTTCTTC. The V and J genes are TRBV18 and TRBJ2-1, with 11 nucleotides matching TRBD2. CDR1 is KGHSH, CDR2 LQKENI, per germline. This CDR3 has 16 amino acids. Trimming took 4 bases from V and 4 from J; bases not matched to a gene: 6. The full variable domain, in which reference TRBV18 and TRBJ2-1 provide the parts outside the CDR3, is NAGVMQNPRHLVRRRGQEARLRCSPMKGHSHVYWYRQLPEEGLKFMVYLQKENIIDESGMPKERFSAEFPKEGPSILRIQQVVRGDSAAYFCASSLGTSGEYNEQFFGPGTRLTVL.

This rearrangement joins TRBV7-3 to TRBJ2-2; D call uncertain. Per the germline V gene, CDR1 is SGHTA and CDR2 is FQGTGA. V was shortened by 5 bases and J by 6 bases, with 7 bases between the two germline ends. The CDR3 sequence is 12 residues long. CDR3 sequence (DNA): TGTGCCAGCAGCCGTTATCCCGGGGAGCTGTTTTTT. Its translation is CASSRYPGELFF.

This sequence joins TRBV7-6 and TRBJ2-7; 12 positions match TRBD1. CDR3 length: 16 residues. V trimming: 4 bases; J trimming: 4 bases; junction bases outside the gene matches: 8. Germline lookup yields CDR1 SGHVS and CDR2 FNYEAQ. The DNA for the CDR3 is TGTGCCAGCAGCTCAGGGACAGGGGGCGGGAGTTACGAGCAGTACTTC. Translated: CASSSGTGGGSYEQYF.

This clone was observed once. The chain is built from TRBV7-2 and TRBJ2-3; a weak D match, TRBD2 (7 bases). The germline V gene encodes CDR1 SGHTA and CDR2 FQGNSA. The CDR3 covers 15 residues. V gave up 5 bases and J gave up 2 bases, with 14 bases separating them. CDR3 sequence reads: CASSPGGHYTDTQYF. CDR3 DNA: TGTGCCAGCAGCCCCGGGGGGCATTACACAGATACGCAGTATTTT.

J is TRBJ2-7 and V is TRBV28; TRBD2 agrees at 11 bases. CDR1 MDHEN and CDR2 SYDVKM come from the germline V gene. V lost 6 bases to trimming and J lost 4 bases; unmatched junction nucleotides: 14. CDR3 length: 17 residues. CDR3 region: CASRSLALGTSGYEQYF. CDR3 sequence (DNA): TGTGCCAGCAGGTCCCTTGCCCTCGGGACTAGCGGTTACGAGCAGTACTTC.

In its sample, this clone was seen a few times. The chain joins TRBV5-5 to TRBJ1-2; D unresolved. V dropped 4 bases and J dropped 8 bases, with 12 bases sitting between them. Germline CDR1 and CDR2: SGHKS and YYEKEE (reference sequence). The CDR3 length is 12 residues. CDR3 sequence (DNA): TGTGCCAGCAGCCCGGAGGGTGACGGCTACACCTTC. It specifies CASSPEGDGYTF.

V and J are TRBV19 and TRBJ2-2, with D perhaps matching TRBD1 (6 bases). This CDR3 comprises 14 residues. Germline CDR1 LNHDA, CDR2 SQIVND (reference sequence). V was pared by 2 bases and J by 6 bases, with 10 bases between. The CDR3 sequence is CASSIPQGAGELFF. The CDR3 bases are TGTGCCAGTAGTATACCACAGGGCGCCGGGGAGCTGTTTTTT.

The CDR3 sequence: CASSSPRQDEQFF. In DNA form, the CDR3 reads TGTGCCAGCAGCTCCCCCCGGCAGGATGAGCAGTTCTTC. The V and J genes are TRBV7-9 and TRBJ2-1, with D uncertain. CDR1 is SEHNR, CDR2 FQNEAQ, per germline (reference sequence). The ends were cut back, 4 bases at V and 8 bases at J, with 12 bases in the middle. This CDR3 region has 13 residues. Supplemented by reference TRBV7-9 and TRBJ2-1, the full variable domain reads DTGVSQNPRHKITKRGQNVTFRCDPISEHNRLYWYRQTLGQGPEFLTYFQNEAQLEKSRLLSDRFSAERPKGSFSTLEIQRTEQGDSAMYLCASSSPRQDEQFFGPGTRLTVL.

The gene calls are TRBV4-1 and TRBJ2-7; tentative D call: TRBD1 (6 bases). Germline CDR1 and CDR2: MGHRA and YSYEKL. The CDR3 extends over 15 amino acids. V was clipped by 4 bases and J by 1 base, with 14 bases between them. The CDR3 sequence: CASSLSGTFSYEQYF. The DNA for the CDR3 is TGCGCCAGCAGCCTCTCCGGGACATTTTCCTACGAGCAGTACTTC.

This chain joins TRBV7-2 and TRBJ1-1, with D possibly being TRBD1 (5 bases). This CDR3 has 14 amino acids. Trimming removed 1 base from V and 2 bases from J, with 8 bases in between. The germline V gene has CDR1 SGHTA and CDR2 FQGNSA. DNA for the CDR3: TGTGCCAGCAGCTTAGGGCAGGGAAACACTGAAGCTTTCTTT. As protein: CASSLGQGNTEAFF.